This record covers a single T cell receptor beta chain. Its antigen remains unknown. The PCR contained 60 Vbeta and 13 Jbeta primers. Only in-frame clones appear in the TCRdb table, and some are missing; sequencing was by immunoSEQ multiplex PCR. The table lists under 150,000 clones, approximately 80% of them singletons. This record comes from a study of cytomegalovirus exposure and HLA in healthy donors. Study observations and caveats: The study labeled 180 or so TCR beta chains cytomegalovirus-associated.

Trimming removed 4 bases at V and 3 bases at J, with 11 bases between. The CDR3 extends over 14 amino acids. CDR1 LNHDA and CDR2 SQIVND come from the germline V gene (reference sequence). The origin of this receptor is a man between 45 and 60 years old in good health and CMV-seronegative. Material for sequencing was PBMCs. V and J are TRBV19 and TRBJ2-3; unclear D gene. CDR3 in amino acids: CASSTSAATDTQYF. The DNA for the CDR3 is TGTGCCAGTAGTACCTCGGCAGCGACAGATACGCAGTATTTT.